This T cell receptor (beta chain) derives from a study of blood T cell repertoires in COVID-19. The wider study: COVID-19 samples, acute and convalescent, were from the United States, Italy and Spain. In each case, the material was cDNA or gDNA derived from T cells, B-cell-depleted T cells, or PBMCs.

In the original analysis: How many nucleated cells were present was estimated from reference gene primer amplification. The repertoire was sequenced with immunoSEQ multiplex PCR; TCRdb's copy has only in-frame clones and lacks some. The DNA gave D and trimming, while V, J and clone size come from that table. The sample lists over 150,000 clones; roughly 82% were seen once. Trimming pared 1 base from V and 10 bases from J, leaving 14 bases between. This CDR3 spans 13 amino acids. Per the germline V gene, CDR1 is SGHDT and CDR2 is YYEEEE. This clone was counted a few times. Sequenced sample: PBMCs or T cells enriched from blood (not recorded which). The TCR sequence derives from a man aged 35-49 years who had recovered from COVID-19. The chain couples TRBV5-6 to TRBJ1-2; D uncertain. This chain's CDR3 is CASSLNSFSPYTF. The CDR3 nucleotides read TGTGCCAGCAGCTTGAACAGCTTTTCCCCCTACACCTTC. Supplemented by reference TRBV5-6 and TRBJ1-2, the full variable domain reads DAGVTQSPTHLIKTRGQQVTLRCSPKSGHDTVSWYQQALGQGPQFIFQYYEEEERQRGNFPDRFSGHQFPNYSSELNVNALLLGDSALYLCASSLNSFSPYTFGSGTRLTVV.